Below, 5 T cell receptor beta chains from the same sample are listed, as sequenced in a study of CXCR3-negative and CXCR3-positive naive CD8 T cells. In preparing the TRB cDNA libraries, 5' RACE with UMI labels was used. TCRdb reprocessed the 5' RACE reads and keeps a single row for each CDR3 protein, giving no DNA. The table for this sample gives some 39,000 distinct CDR3 sequences. Material for sequencing was naive CXCR3- CD8+ T cells from blood. Subset in this sample: CD45RO-CCR7+CD27+CD95- naive CD8+ T cells lacking CXCR3 (TNR3-). These receptors originate from a human donor in good health. Some clones in this sample may be carry-over from other donors' samples.

V gene TRBV6-5 combines with J gene TRBJ1-2; TCRdb reports TRBD1, a call that lacks DNA to check it against. The CDR3 runs to 14 residues. CDR1 MNHEY and CDR2 SVGAGI come from the germline V gene. The CDR3 region is CASSRIQGTYGYTF.

The chain carries TRBV6-5 and TRBJ2-2; TCRdb's D call, TRBD2, is unchecked because there is no DNA. There are 16 residues in the CDR3. Germline V gene lookup returns CDR1 MNHEY and CDR2 SVGAGI. CDR3 sequence reads: CASGPRLAANTGELFF.

This clonotype is medium-sized by frequency. This chain joins TRBV6-2 or TRBV6-3 and TRBJ2-3; without DNA, the TCRdb call of TRBD1 cannot be checked. Germline V gene data show CDR1 as MNHEY and CDR2 as SVGEGT. The CDR3 covers 15 residues. CDR3 sequence: CASSYSGEETDTQYF.

The chain employs TRBV13 and TRBJ2-3; with no DNA, the TCRdb D assignment of TRBD2 cannot be verified. Germline assignment: CDR1 PRHDT and CDR2 FYEKMQ (reference sequence). The CDR3 extends over 13 amino acids. The CDR3 is CASTSVNTDTQYF.

The rearrangement links TRBV29-1 to TRBJ2-5; TCRdb proposes TRBD1, but this gene call is untestable without DNA. Germline CDR1 SQVTM, CDR2 ANQGSEA. This CDR3 is 15 amino acids long. The CDR3 sequence is CSVDTGTDHQETQYF.